The clone carrying this T cell receptor (beta chain) came up a few times. The sample originates from a study of blood T cell repertoires in COVID-19. Method: immunoSEQ multiplex PCR; TCRdb's copy keeps in-frame clones and lacks some. This sample carries about 210,000 clones, about 86% of them seen once, and the ten largest clones take 3.5% to 4.5%. The junction had 8 bases not matched to a gene; V was cut back by 5 bases and J by 6 bases. The CDR3 extends over 15 amino acids. The germline V gene encodes CDR1 SGHVS and CDR2 FNYEAQ. This receptor was identified in a woman in her 40s with acute COVID-19. Material: PBMCs or T cells enriched from blood (not recorded which). This chain joins TRBV7-6 and TRBJ2-2, with 8 bases aligning to TRBD2. Here the CDR3 DNA reads TGTGCCAGCAGCCCTACAGCGGGAGTGTCCGGGGAGCTGTTTTTT. Translated: CASSPTAGVSGELFF.